The present TCR beta chain was sequenced within a study of T cells in localized non-small cell lung cancer. Study results and caveats: T cell clonality was highest in uninvolved adjacent lung, above tumor.

Looked up from germline, CDR1 is MNHEY and CDR2 is SMNVEV (reference sequence). CDR3 length equals 20 residues. V lost 4 bases and J lost 2, with 29 bases in between. Worth noting for this clone: What it recognizes is unknown.

Here immunoSEQ multiplex PCR was the method, and the copy in TCRdb shows in-frame clones only, minus some. The sample carries tens of thousands of clones, roughly 90% recorded once. The starting material was peripheral blood, obtained before any cancer treatment. The chain couples TRBV27 to TRBJ1-2, with TRBD1 as a possible D gene (5 bases). This clonotype was sampled from a woman between 40 and 69 years old with stage I lung adenocarcinoma. CDR3 nucleotides: TGTGCCAGCAGTTCAAGCGCTGACAGCCCCCAAGCTGCCTCCAACTATGGCTACACCTTC. The encoded protein is CASSSSADSPQAASNYGYTF.